The present T cell receptor (beta chain) was sequenced within a study of cytomegalovirus exposure and HLA in healthy donors. Study at large: Across 350 to 400 genotyped donors, about 86% landed in the Caucasian-associated ancestry cluster.

CDR1 and CDR2 from the germline V gene are SGHRS and YFSETQ. The V and J ends lost 4 bases and 7 bases respectively, with 9 bases between them. The CDR3 spans 12 residues. The PCR employed 60 Vbeta primers together with 13 Jbeta primers. Data came from immunoSEQ multiplex PCR; TCRdb stores just in-frame clones and leaves some out. The data contain about 200,000 clones, roughly four fifths of them singletons. Study-wide results and caveats: Analysis was carried out at a later point, and it linked a missense DCLRE1C variant to TCR beta V- and J-gene trimming. Later analysis reportedly placed an Asian-associated ancestry cluster below the roughly 600-donor mean in N-insertions. Cytomegalovirus-associated TCR beta chains were listed, numbering roughly 150.

Points on this clone: Its antigen is undetermined.

The sequence derives from a man aged 30 to 39 in good health and CMV-seronegative. Sequencing input: PBMCs. The chain couples TRBV5-1 to TRBJ2-1; D uncertain. In DNA, the CDR3 is TGCGCCAGCAGCATCCCTCAGAATGAGCAGTTCTTC. Protein: CASSIPQNEQFF.